This TCR beta chain was recorded in a study of cytomegalovirus exposure and HLA in healthy donors. Worth noting for this clone: Its antigen is still unknown. This sample also contains other DNA sequences that code for the same CDR3.

With 60 Vbeta and 13 Jbeta primers, the PCR was carried out. The method was immunoSEQ multiplex PCR; TCRdb's version includes in-frame clones alone and lacks a portion of them. In total, the table holds roughly 80,000 clones. Per germline, CDR1 LGHNA and CDR2 YSLEER. V gave up 0 bases and J gave up 8 bases, with 8 bases separating them. The CDR3 covers 14 residues. The study, taken as a whole, reports: Later analysis associated a missense DCLRE1C variant with TCR beta V- and J-gene trimming.

Sequencing was done on a sample of PBMCs. The chain links TRBV4-3 to TRBJ1-6; D possibly corresponds to TRBD1 (6 bases). The sequence derives from a girl under 18 in good health and CMV-seropositive. CDR3 loop: CASSQDAGDSPLHF. In nucleotides, the CDR3 is TGCGCCAGCAGCCAAGATGCAGGGGATTCACCCCTCCACTTT.